This TCR beta chain was sequenced in a study of T cell responses to AZD1222 COVID-19 vaccine. Study-wide background: Doses given second, at about 4 or about 12 weeks, were pooled.

On this clone: Its specificity is unknown.

TCRdb keeps only in-frame clones here, not all; method: immunoSEQ multiplex PCR. The repertoire has 180,000 or so clones, 85% to 95% of them found once; the top ten carry about 0.6%. The CDR3 loop spans 12 amino acids. V was clipped by 1 base and J by 3 bases, with 4 bases between them. Whole-study results and caveats: Reportedly, nearly half of unique spike TCRs recognized epitopes outside B.1.351/B.1.1.7 mutations. It should be noted that donors were predominantly white British and more often female, and clonal diversity was possibly underestimated. Only a handful of AZD1222 recipients tested seropositive at baseline.

V is TRBV12-3 or TRBV12-4 and J is TRBJ2-7; D is ambiguous. This sequence was found in an adult in good health. Sequencing was performed on peripheral blood, taken on day 0 of AZD1222 vaccination. CDR3 nucleotides: TGTGCCAGCAGTTTAGGGAACTACGAGCAGTACTTC. Translating gives CASSLGNYEQYF.